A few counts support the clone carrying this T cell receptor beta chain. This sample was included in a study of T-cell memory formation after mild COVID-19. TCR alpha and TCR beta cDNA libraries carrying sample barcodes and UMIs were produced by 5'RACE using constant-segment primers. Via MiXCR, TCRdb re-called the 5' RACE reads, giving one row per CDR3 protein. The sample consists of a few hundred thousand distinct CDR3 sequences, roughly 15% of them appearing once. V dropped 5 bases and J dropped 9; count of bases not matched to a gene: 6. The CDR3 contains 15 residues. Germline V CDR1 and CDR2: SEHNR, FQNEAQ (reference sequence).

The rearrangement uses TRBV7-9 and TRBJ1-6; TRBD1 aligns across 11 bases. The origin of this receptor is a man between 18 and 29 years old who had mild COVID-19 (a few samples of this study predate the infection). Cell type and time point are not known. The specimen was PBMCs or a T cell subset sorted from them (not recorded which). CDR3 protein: CASSPGTGGFSPLHF. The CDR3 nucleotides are TGTGCCAGCAGCCCCGGGACAGGGGGTTTTTCACCCCTCCACTTT. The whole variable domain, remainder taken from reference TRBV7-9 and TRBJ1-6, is DTGVSQNPRHKITKRGQNVTFRCDPISEHNRLYWYRQTLGQGPEFLTYFQNEAQLEKSRLLSDRFSAERPKGSFSTLEIQRTEQGDSAMYLCASSPGTGGFSPLHFGNGTRLTVT.